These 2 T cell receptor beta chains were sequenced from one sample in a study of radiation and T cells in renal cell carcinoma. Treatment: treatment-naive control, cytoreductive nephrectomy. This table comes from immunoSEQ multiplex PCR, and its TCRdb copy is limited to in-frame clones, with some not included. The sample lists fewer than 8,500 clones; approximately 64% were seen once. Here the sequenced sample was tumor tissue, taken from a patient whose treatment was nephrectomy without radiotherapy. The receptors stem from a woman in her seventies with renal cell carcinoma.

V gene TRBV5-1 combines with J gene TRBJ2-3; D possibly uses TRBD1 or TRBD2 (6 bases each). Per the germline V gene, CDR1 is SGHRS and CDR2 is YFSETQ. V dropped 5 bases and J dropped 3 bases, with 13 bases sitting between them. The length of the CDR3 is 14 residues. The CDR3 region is CASSPEGGTDTQYF. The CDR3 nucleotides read TGCGCCAGCAGTCCCGAGGGGGGAACAGATACGCAGTATTTT.

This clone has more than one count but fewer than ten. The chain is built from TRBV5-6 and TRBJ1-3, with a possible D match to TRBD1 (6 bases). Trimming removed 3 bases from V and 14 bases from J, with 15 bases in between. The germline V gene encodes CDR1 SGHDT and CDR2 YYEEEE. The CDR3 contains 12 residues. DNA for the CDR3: TGTGCCAGCAGCTCCGGGACACAGCGAGTATATTTT. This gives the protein CASSSGTQRVYF.